The next 32 T cell receptor beta chains were all read from a single sample in a study of CD4 T cells in relation to SARS-CoV-2 and coronaviruses (dated by TCRdb to the early 2020s). CD4+ T cells from unexposed donors were collected before the COVID-19 pandemic (2011-2018). To prepare the library, the immunoSEQ multiplex PCR assay was applied. This immuneACCESS table, as held by TCRdb, lists in-frame sequences with V and J called but not all clones. Of the missing ones, under half trace to an unresolved V gene in checked studies; the others have no known cause. The sample contains 68,000 or so clones, more than 80% of them found a single time. Approximately 0.21% of the sample is held by the ten biggest clonotypes. Sequencing was done on a sample of naive CD4+ T cells from PBMCs. The cell subset or site label on this specimen signifies: naive CD4+ T cells isolated by negative enrichment. Receptor source: a human donor in good health.

The J gene is TRBJ2-3, the V gene TRBV7-2; D tentatively reads TRBD1 or TRBD2 (5 bases each). The V gene's germline CDR1 is SGHTA and CDR2 FQGNSA. The germline V and J ends were trimmed by 4 bases and 6 bases, with 23 bases remaining between them. The CDR3 runs 17 residues. The CDR3 protein is CASSSPSGTPGWDTQYF. The CDR3 DNA sequence: TGTGCCAGCAGCTCCCCCTCCGGGACCCCCGGTTGGGATACGCAGTATTTT.

The chain joins TRBV7-6 to TRBJ2-5; 11 bases map to TRBD2. V lost 5 bases to trimming and J lost 3 bases; unmatched junction nucleotides: 5. The CDR3 is 15 residues long. Per germline, CDR1 SGHVS and CDR2 FNYEAQ. CDR3 residues: CASSPIAGGKETQYF. Here the CDR3 DNA reads TGTGCCAGCAGCCCCATAGCGGGGGGGAAAGAGACCCAGTACTTC.

V is TRBV5-4 and J is TRBJ2-3; 10 bases align to TRBD2. The CDR3 spans 16 residues. V lost 6 bases and J lost 5; bases outside the gene matches: 12. CDR1 and CDR2 (germline): SGHNT, YYREEE (reference sequence). In nucleotides, the CDR3 is TGTGCCAGCACCCAGAAGGCTAGCGGGGGAGGAGATACGCAGTATTTT. Its translation: CASTQKASGGGDTQYF.

The chain has TRBV14 and TRBJ2-2; 9 nucleotides align to TRBD1. The V gene's germline CDR1 is SGHDN and CDR2 FVKESK. Germline trimming cut 7 bases from V and 6 bases from J; bases unmatched to any gene: 12. CDR3 length: 16 residues. DNA for the CDR3: TGTGCCAGCAACACACTGGGACAGGGTCGGTCCGGGGAGCTGTTTTTT. Translated, it gives CASNTLGQGRSGELFF.

CDR3 amino acids: CASTRSSGTGSSPLHF. CDR3 sequence (DNA): TGTGCCAGCACACGATCCTCCGGGACAGGGAGTTCACCCCTCCACTTT. The rearrangement joins TRBV2 to TRBJ1-6, with 9 bases lining up with TRBD1. Germline CDR1 and CDR2: SNHLY and FYNNEI. CDR3 length: 16 amino acids. The ends lost 7 bases at V and 9 bases at J; junction bases unmatched: 13. Complete variable domain (other parts from reference TRBV2 and TRBJ1-6): EPEVTQTPSHQVTQMGQEVILRCVPISNHLYFYWYRQILGQKVEFLVSFYNNEISEKSEIFDDQFSVERPDGSNFTLKIRSTKLEDSAMYFCASTRSSGTGSSPLHFGNGTRLTVT.

CDR3 sequence: CACCSPLHF. CDR3 in DNA: TGTGCCTGTTGTTCACCCCTCCACTTT. The chain couples TRBV30 to TRBJ1-6, with D unresolved. V dropped 6 bases and J dropped 9 bases, with 3 bases sitting between them. The CDR3 contains 9 residues. Germline CDR1 reads GTSNPN; CDR2 reads SVGIG (reference sequence).

The J gene is TRBJ2-4, the V gene TRBV28, with 7 bases fitting TRBD1. The ends lost 4 bases at V and 3 bases at J; junction bases unmatched: 6. Germline V gene lookup returns CDR1 MDHEN and CDR2 SYDVKM. The CDR3 runs 15 residues. The CDR3 region is CASSSTQGDKNIQYF. The CDR3 DNA is TGTGCCAGCAGTTCCACCCAGGGGGACAAAAACATTCAGTACTTC. Full variable domain (missing parts from reference TRBV28 and TRBJ2-4): DVKVTQSSRYLVKRTGEKVFLECVQDMDHENMFWYRQDPGLGLRLIYFSYDVKMKEKGDIPEGYSVSREKKERFSLILESASTNQTSMYLCASSSTQGDKNIQYFGAGTRLSVL.

The chain joins TRBV11-2 to TRBJ2-7; D is possibly TRBD1 (6 bases). Germline V gives CDR1 SGHAT, CDR2 FQNNGV. V lost 5 bases, J lost 3 bases, and 14 bases lay in between. The CDR3 extends over 14 amino acids. CDR3 bases: TGTGCCAGCAGCGCCACAGGGACGGGCTACGAGCAGTACTTC. It encodes CASSATGTGYEQYF. The whole variable domain, remainder taken from reference TRBV11-2 and TRBJ2-7, is EAGVAQSPRYKIIEKRQSVAFWCNPISGHATLYWYQQILGQGPKLLIQFQNNGVVDDSQLPKDRFSAERLKGVDSTLKIQPAKLEDSAVYLCASSATGTGYEQYFGPGTRLTVT.

The chain has TRBV6-2 or TRBV6-3 and TRBJ2-5; weak D call: TRBD1 (5 bases). Trimming left V 6 bases short and J 1 base short, with 12 bases between. The CDR3 length is 14 residues. The germline CDR1 and CDR2 sequences are MNHEY and SVGEGT. The CDR3 region has the DNA TGTGCCAGCAGCCAGAGACAGTCCCAAGAGACCCAGTACTTC. This gives the protein CASSQRQSQETQYF.

This chain joins TRBV29-1 and TRBJ2-3, with D unresolved. Trimming took off 7 bases at V and 1 base at J, with 30 bases between the two ends. The CDR3 is 19 residues long. The germline gives CDR1 SQVTM, CDR2 ANQGSEA. The CDR3 bases are TGCAGCGCCGAAACCGGAACTTTACACCCCCCAGCCGGCACAGATACGCAGTATTTT. Translating gives CSAETGTLHPPAGTDTQYF.

The chain links TRBV6-4 to TRBJ1-5, with D uncertain. Deletions cut 3 bases from V and 6 bases from J, with 9 bases between. This CDR3 contains 13 residues. CDR1 MRHNA and CDR2 SNTAGT come from the germline V gene. CDR3 protein: CASSDRWGQPQHF. The CDR3 DNA sequence: TGTGCCAGCAGTGATAGATGGGGTCAGCCCCAGCATTTT.

The gene calls are TRBV25-1 and TRBJ2-3; D remains ambiguous. CDR1 MGHDK and CDR2 SYGVNS come from the germline V gene. The CDR3 consists of 13 residues. V was pared by 9 bases and J by 8 bases, with 18 bases between. As DNA, the CDR3 is TGTGCCAGGAGGAGTGGGCGAGAGCGTACGCAGTATTTT. This sequence encodes CARRSGRERTQYF.

The rearrangement links TRBV21-1 to TRBJ1-1. TRBV21-1 is a known pseudogene. This CDR3 region has 17 residues. The CDR3 nucleotides are TGTGCCAGCAAAGGGACCTTCGGGGTTAACATGAACACTGAAGCTTTCTTT. Its protein product is CASKGTFGVNMNTEAFF.

V gene TRBV6-1 combines with J gene TRBJ1-1; no firm D call. CDR1 and CDR2 (germline): MNHNS, SASEGT. This CDR3 has 14 residues. The ends were cut back, 5 bases at V and 2 bases at J, with 12 bases in the middle. CDR3 nucleotide sequence: TGTGCCAGCAGTCCCCCCCGGCGAAACACTGAAGCTTTCTTT. Its protein is CASSPPRRNTEAFF.

Only one count was recorded for this clone. V gene TRBV5-1 combines with J gene TRBJ2-2; 8 positions match TRBD1. CDR1 is SGHRS, CDR2 YFSETQ, per germline. The CDR3 runs to 13 residues. The trim removed 4 bases at V and 6 bases at J, leaving 2 bases unmatched. The DNA of the CDR3 is TGCGCCAGCAGCCGGACAGGGCCCGGGGAGCTGTTTTTT. It codes for CASSRTGPGELFF.

The chain links TRBV19 to TRBJ2-7; 9 bases align to TRBD1. CDR1 is LNHDA and CDR2 is SQIVND in the germline V gene (reference sequence). The ends lost 4 bases at V and 2 bases at J; junction bases unmatched: 6. This CDR3 region has 15 residues. The CDR3 bases are TGTGCCAGTAGTAGCCGGGACAGGGACCCCTACGAGCAGTACTTC. As protein: CASSSRDRDPYEQYF.

The rearrangement joins TRBV30 to TRBJ1-2; TRBD1 might be the D (5 bases). V lost 3 bases to trimming and J lost 8 bases, with 19 bases between them. CDR1 is GTSNPN and CDR2 is SVGIG in the germline V gene (reference sequence). CDR3 length: 14 amino acids. CDR3 region: CAWSRTTVQGGYTF. The CDR3 DNA is TGTGCCTGGAGCCGAACAACAGTGCAGGGCGGCTACACCTTC.

The chain combines TRBV28 with TRBJ2-3; D may be TRBD1 or TRBD2 (5 bases each). The CDR3 covers 14 residues. Trimming shortened V by 8 bases and J by 1 base, and 13 bases separated the two germline ends. Germline assignment: CDR1 MDHEN and CDR2 SYDVKM. CDR3 in amino acids: CASVGAQGTDTQYF. CDR3 sequence (DNA): TGTGCCAGCGTCGGGGCGCAGGGCACAGATACGCAGTATTTT.

The chain links TRBV3-1 (or the pseudogene TRBV3-2) to TRBJ2-1; D is possibly TRBD1 or TRBD2 (5 bases each). Germline V gene lookup returns CDR1 LGHDT and CDR2 YNNKEL (reference sequence). V gave up 1 base and J gave up 5 bases, with 9 bases separating them. This CDR3 has 14 amino acids. CDR3 sequence (DNA): TGTGCCAGCAGCCAAGGACGGGACCACAATGAGCAGTTCTTC. Translating it yields CASSQGRDHNEQFF.

The chain joins TRBV7-9 to TRBJ2-3; 12 bases align to TRBD2. CDR3 length: 15 amino acids. Germline lookup yields CDR1 SEHNR and CDR2 FQNEAQ (reference sequence). Germline trimming cut 4 bases from V and 7 bases from J; bases unmatched to any gene: 6. The CDR3 DNA sequence: TGTGCCAGCAGCTCGAATCTAGCGGGAGGGAATACGCAGTATTTT. It specifies CASSSNLAGGNTQYF.

This chain uses TRBV28 with TRBJ2-7, with TRBD1 matching 9 bases. Germline-derived CDR1 and CDR2 are MDHEN and SYDVKM. The J segment lost 1 base and the V segment lost 6 bases, leaving 7 bases of the junction unmatched. This CDR3 is built from 15 residues. The CDR3 sequence is CASSPPGTGSYEQYF. In DNA, the CDR3 is TGTGCCAGCAGCCCCCCCGGGACAGGGTCCTACGAGCAGTACTTC. Together with reference TRBV28 and TRBJ2-7, the CDR3 gives the full variable domain: DVKVTQSSRYLVKRTGEKVFLECVQDMDHENMFWYRQDPGLGLRLIYFSYDVKMKEKGDIPEGYSVSREKKERFSLILESASTNQTSMYLCASSPPGTGSYEQYFGPGTRLTVT.

V and J are TRBV18 and TRBJ2-5; perhaps TRBD1 as D (6 bases). The length of the CDR3 is 14 residues. With 8 bases removed from V and 2 bases from J, the gap between germline ends came to 15 bases. CDR1 and CDR2 (germline): KGHSH, LQKENI. The CDR3, as DNA: TGTGCCAGCCGACCGACAAGGGGGCAAGAGACCCAGTACTTC. This gives the protein CASRPTRGQETQYF.

This chain links TRBV5-1 with TRBJ1-1; D is unresolved. The germline gives CDR1 SGHRS, CDR2 YFSETQ. The CDR3 extends over 15 amino acids. V lost 4 bases and J lost 1, with 14 bases in between. The CDR3 DNA reads TGCGCCAGCAGCAAATACCCAGGAGAGAACACTGAAGCTTTCTTT. Translated: CASSKYPGENTEAFF. The full variable domain, completed using reference TRBV5-1 and TRBJ1-1, is KAGVTQTPRYLIKTRGQQVTLSCSPISGHRSVSWYQQTPGQGLQFLFEYFSETQRNKGNFPGRFSGRQFSNSRSEMNVSTLELGDSALYLCASSKYPGENTEAFFGQGTRLTVV.

Only one count was recorded for this clone. V and J are TRBV10-3 and TRBJ2-2; 8 bases are shared with TRBD2. Germline loops: CDR1 ENHRY, CDR2 SYGVKD. V shed 8 bases and J 4 bases; nucleotides not matched to a gene: 3. The CDR3 loop spans 13 amino acids. CDR3 region: CAIGGGLTGELFF. CDR3 coding DNA: TGTGCCATCGGCGGGGGGCTCACCGGGGAGCTGTTTTTT.

V and J are TRBV2 and TRBJ2-2; 7 nucleotides line up with TRBD2. Germline V lookup: CDR1 SNHLY, CDR2 FYNNEI. Trimming removed 8 bases from V and 7 bases from J; junction bases left unmatched: 7. There are 13 residues in the CDR3. The CDR3 loop reads CASSGGIGGELFF. The CDR3, as DNA: TGTGCCAGCTCCGGGGGGATCGGCGGGGAGCTGTTTTTT.

The rearrangement joins TRBV10-3 to TRBJ2-2; no firm D call. CDR1 and CDR2 from the germline V gene are ENHRY and SYGVKD. Trimming took 4 bases from V and 5 from J, leaving 5 bases between them. The length of the CDR3 is 12 residues. The CDR3 sequence is CAISVSTGELFF. The DNA of the CDR3 is TGTGCCATCAGTGTCTCAACCGGGGAGCTGTTTTTT.

V gene TRBV30 combines with J gene TRBJ1-5; D call uncertain. The CDR3 extends over 19 amino acids. Germline CDR1 reads GTSNPN; CDR2 reads SVGIG (reference sequence). Trimming left V 0 bases short and J 0 bases short, with 21 bases between. Here the CDR3 DNA reads TGTGCCTGGAGTGTTTACTCTGGCGTCCCCCAAGATAGCAATCAGCCCCAGCATTTT. It yields the protein CAWSVYSGVPQDSNQPQHF.

The chain uses TRBV18 and TRBJ1-1; D ambiguous. The CDR3 runs 14 residues. Trimming took off 1 base at V and 8 bases at J, with 14 bases between the two ends. CDR1 KGHSH and CDR2 LQKENI come from the germline V gene. CDR3 sequence reads: CASSPLVQRTEAFF. Here the CDR3 DNA reads TGTGCCAGCTCACCACTAGTGCAGAGGACCGAAGCTTTCTTT. Full variable domain (outside the CDR3, taken from reference TRBV18 and TRBJ1-1): NAGVMQNPRHLVRRRGQEARLRCSPMKGHSHVYWYRQLPEEGLKFMVYLQKENIIDESGMPKERFSAEFPKEGPSILRIQQVVRGDSAAYFCASSPLVQRTEAFFGQGTRLTVV.

This sequence joins TRBV2 and TRBJ2-7; the match to TRBD1 covers 7 bases. The germline V gene has CDR1 SNHLY and CDR2 FYNNEI. V was pared by 5 bases and J by 6 bases, with 10 bases of the junction left unmatched. The CDR3 spans 14 residues. CDR3 in amino acids: CASSYRGALGEQYF. CDR3 in DNA: TGTGCCAGCAGTTACAGGGGCGCCCTAGGCGAGCAGTACTTC.

The genes are TRBV11-2 and TRBJ2-3; 9 positions match TRBD2. The CDR3 is 14 amino acids. The V gene end was trimmed by 5 bases and the J gene end by 6 bases; junction bases not matched to a gene: 6. CDR1 is SGHAT, CDR2 FQNNGV, per germline. The CDR3 here is CASSLSGSADTQYF. The CDR3 DNA reads as TGTGCCAGCAGCCTTAGCGGGAGTGCCGATACGCAGTATTTT.

The chain couples TRBV6-2 or TRBV6-3 to TRBJ2-7, with a weak D call TRBD1 (5 bases). Germline lookup yields CDR1 MNHEY and CDR2 SVGEGT. The CDR3 sequence is 13 residues long. V was clipped by 2 bases and J by 5 bases, with 10 bases between them. The CDR3 DNA reads TGTGCCAGCAGTTACCAGGGTCGGAACGAGCAGTACTTC. Its protein is CASSYQGRNEQYF.

This chain links TRBV2 with TRBJ2-5; TRBD1 agrees at 7 bases. Germline lookup yields CDR1 SNHLY and CDR2 FYNNEI. This CDR3 comprises 14 residues. The V gene end was trimmed by 5 bases and the J gene end by 2 bases; junction bases not matched to a gene: 5. CDR3 amino acids: CASSSDRVQETQYF. The CDR3 DNA follows: TGTGCCAGCAGTTCCGACAGGGTACAAGAGACCCAGTACTTC.